The text below deals with one T cell receptor (beta chain). The entry originates in a study of blood T cell repertoires in COVID-19. The CDR3 runs to 16 residues. The V gene end was trimmed by 6 bases and the J gene end by 10 bases; junction bases not matched to a gene: 13. In germline, CDR1 is MDHEN, CDR2 SYDVKM. The assay was immunoSEQ multiplex PCR, and TCRdb's table has in-frame clones only and misses some. The sample has about 270,000 clones, 88% seen once; the top ten hold 3.5% to 4.5%. The source material was peripheral blood. V is TRBV28 and J is TRBJ1-6; 9 nucleotides match TRBD1. This TCR came from a man aged 55 to 70 who had recovered from COVID-19. The CDR3 here is CASRLGTGRVGSPLHF. CDR3 in DNA: TGTGCCAGCAGACTAGGGACAGGGAGAGTGGGGTCACCCCTCCACTTT. The entire variable domain, with the rest obtained from reference TRBV28 and TRBJ1-6, is as follows: DVKVTQSSRYLVKRTGEKVFLECVQDMDHENMFWYRQDPGLGLRLIYFSYDVKMKEKGDIPEGYSVSREKKERFSLILESASTNQTSMYLCASRLGTGRVGSPLHFGNGTRLTVT.